The 12 T cell receptor beta chains reported below all come from one sample, sequenced in a study of blood T cell repertoires in COVID-19. Here immunoSEQ multiplex PCR was the method, and the copy in TCRdb shows in-frame clones only, minus some. The sample records 200,000 to 250,000 clones, 70% to 90% being singletons. The sample taken for sequencing was peripheral blood. The receptors derive from a woman in her fifties or sixties with acute or convalescent COVID-19.

V is TRBV7-6 and J is TRBJ2-5; 11 bases match TRBD2. With 3 bases clipped from V and 5 bases from J, the junction kept 5 bases outside the gene matches. The CDR3 consists of 15 residues. The germline CDR1 and CDR2 sequences are SGHVS and FNYEAQ. The CDR3 DNA follows: TGTGCCAGCAGCTTTACTAGCGGGAGTATGGAGACCCAGTACTTC. It yields the protein CASSFTSGSMETQYF. Complete variable domain (other parts from reference TRBV7-6 and TRBJ2-5): GAGVSQSPRYKVTKRGQDVALRCDPISGHVSLYWYRQALGQGPEFLTYFNYEAQQDKSGLPNDRFSAERPEGSISTLTIQRTEQRDSAMYRCASSFTSGSMETQYFGPGTRLLVL.

The CDR3 DNA follows: TGCGCCAGCAGCCAAGCCCGGCAGGGGGCCTACGAGCAGTACTTC. Its translation: CASSQARQGAYEQYF. The rearrangement joins TRBV4-1 to TRBJ2-7; 7 nucleotides line up with TRBD1. The CDR3 spans 15 residues. Trimming took 1 base from V and 2 from J; bases not matched to a gene: 5. Germline V gene lookup returns CDR1 MGHRA and CDR2 YSYEKL.

The chain combines TRBV5-8 with TRBJ1-3; a possible D gene is TRBD1 (5 bases). Per the germline V gene, CDR1 is SGHTS and CDR2 is YDEGEE. This CDR3 has 15 amino acids. The V and J ends lost 4 bases and 6 bases respectively, with 17 bases between them. This chain's CDR3 is CASSRQEGPVNTIYF. In nucleotides, the CDR3 is TGTGCCAGCAGCCGTCAGGAGGGGCCTGTAAACACCATATATTTT.

The CDR3 protein is CASSQDIGSYTEAFF. CDR3 nucleotide sequence: TGTGCCAGCAGCCAAGATATCGGGTCGTACACTGAAGCTTTCTTT. V gene TRBV3-1 (or the pseudogene TRBV3-2) combines with J gene TRBJ1-1; D is uncertain. V was cut by 0 bases and J by 3 bases, with 11 bases left in between. The CDR3 is 15 amino acids. Germline lookup yields CDR1 LGHDT and CDR2 YNNKEL (reference sequence).

Here the CDR3 reads CASSPQGADTGELFF. The CDR3 DNA is TGTGCCAGCAGTCCACAGGGGGCAGACACCGGGGAGCTGTTTTTT. The rearrangement uses TRBV27 and TRBJ2-2; TRBD1 agrees at 9 bases. V gave up 5 bases and J gave up 3 bases; unmatched junction bases: 4. Germline CDR1 and CDR2: MNHEY and SMNVEV (reference sequence). This CDR3 is built from 15 residues.

V gene TRBV12-5 combines with J gene TRBJ2-3; TRBD2 agrees at 14 bases. CDR3 length: 16 residues. Trimming took 1 base from V and 6 from J; bases not matched to a gene: 3. Germline V CDR1 and CDR2: LGHNT, FRNRAP. CDR3 in amino acids: CASGLGLAGGPDTQYF. The CDR3 DNA reads as TGTGCTAGTGGTTTGGGACTAGCGGGAGGGCCGGATACGCAGTATTTT. The full variable domain, its missing parts supplied by reference TRBV12-5 and TRBJ2-3, is DARVTQTPRHKVTEMGQEVTMRCQPILGHNTVFWYRQTMMQGLELLAYFRNRAPLDDSGMPKDRFSAEMPDATLATLKIQPSEPRDSAVYFCASGLGLAGGPDTQYFGPGTRLTVL.

This chain links TRBV5-5 with TRBJ2-7; 10 bases are shared with TRBD2. V shed 0 bases and J 2 bases; nucleotides not matched to a gene: 5. The germline V gene has CDR1 SGHKS and CDR2 YYEKEE (reference sequence). There are 16 residues in the CDR3. The CDR3 here is CASSLASGGSAYEQYF. The CDR3 DNA reads as TGTGCCAGCAGCTTGGCTAGCGGGGGATCGGCCTACGAGCAGTACTTC.

The chain has TRBV19 and TRBJ1-2; 7 bases map to TRBD1. CDR1 is LNHDA, CDR2 SQIVND, per germline (reference sequence). The J segment lost 4 bases and the V segment lost 1 base, leaving 6 bases of the junction unmatched. The CDR3 runs to 15 residues. This CDR3 reads CASSIARDSLYGYTF. The DNA of the CDR3 is TGTGCCAGTAGTATAGCCCGGGACAGTCTCTATGGCTACACCTTC.

V and J are TRBV5-4 and TRBJ2-2; 8 bases match TRBD2. The CDR3 consists of 16 residues. V dropped 4 bases and J dropped 2; count of bases not matched to a gene: 7. Germline V lookup: CDR1 SGHNT, CDR2 YYREEE (reference sequence). CDR3 region: CASSKRSGENTGELFF. The CDR3, as DNA: TGTGCCAGCAGCAAGCGTAGCGGGGAAAACACCGGGGAGCTGTTTTTT.

This clone was recorded a few times. V usage is TRBV21-1 and J usage is TRBJ2-4; the tabulated D call, TRBD1, remains unverified against the DNA. TRBV21-1 is tagged as a pseudogene. The CDR3 contains 15 residues. The DNA for the CDR3 is TGTGCCAGCAGCCGACAGGGTTTAGCCAAAAACATTCAGTACTTC. Its translation is CASSRQGLAKNIQYF.

The chain links TRBV6-5 to TRBJ1-6; D perhaps matches TRBD1 (6 bases). V dropped 6 bases and J dropped 4 bases, with 10 bases sitting between them. The CDR3 is 14 amino acids. Per germline, CDR1 MNHEY and CDR2 SVGAGI. The CDR3 protein is CASRAGAYNSPLHF. In nucleotides, the CDR3 is TGTGCCAGCAGGGCAGGGGCTTATAATTCACCCCTCCACTTT.

The rearrangement uses TRBV5-1 and TRBJ2-1, with D unclear. Trimming pared 0 bases from V and 5 bases from J, leaving 12 bases between. CDR1 and CDR2 from the germline V gene are SGHRS and YFSETQ. This CDR3 region has 15 residues. This CDR3 reads CASSLASSADNEQFF. The CDR3 DNA reads TGCGCCAGCAGCTTGGCGTCTAGTGCTGACAATGAGCAGTTCTTC.